The source of this TCR beta chain is a study of T cell clusters in autoimmune cytopenias. The wider study: Per sample, median TRB depth was around 50,000 reads, yielding a median approximately 2,400 distinct clonotypes.

The CDR3 loop spans 15 amino acids. TRB amplification used around 0.25 ug of peripheral blood genomic DNA. TRB was amplified by touch-down multiplex PCR, primer pools A and B combined. TCRdb re-analyzed the multiplex PCR reads; it lists each CDR3 protein once, without DNA. The listing contains about 1,000 distinct CDR3 sequences. This clonotype registers medium-sized by frequency. This clonotype originated in a human donor with an autoimmune cytopenia or autoimmune hepatitis (not recorded which). The specimen was peripheral blood. The genes are TRBV12-3 or TRBV12-4 and TRBJ1-2. CDR3 residues: CASSEDFRPNYGYTF.